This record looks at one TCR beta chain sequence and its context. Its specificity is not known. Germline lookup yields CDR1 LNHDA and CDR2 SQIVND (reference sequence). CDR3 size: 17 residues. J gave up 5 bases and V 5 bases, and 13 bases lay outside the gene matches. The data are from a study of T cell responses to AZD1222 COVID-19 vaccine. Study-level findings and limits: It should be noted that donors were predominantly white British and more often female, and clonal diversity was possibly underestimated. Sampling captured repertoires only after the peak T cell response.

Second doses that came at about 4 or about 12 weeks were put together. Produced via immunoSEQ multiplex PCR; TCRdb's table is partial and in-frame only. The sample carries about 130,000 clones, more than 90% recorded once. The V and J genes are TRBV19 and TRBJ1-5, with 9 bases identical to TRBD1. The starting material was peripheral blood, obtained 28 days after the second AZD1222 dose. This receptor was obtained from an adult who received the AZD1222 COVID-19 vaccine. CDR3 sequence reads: CASSAVSGTGWDQPQHF. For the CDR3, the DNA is TGTGCCAGTAGTGCCGTCTCCGGGACAGGGTGGGATCAGCCCCAGCATTTT.